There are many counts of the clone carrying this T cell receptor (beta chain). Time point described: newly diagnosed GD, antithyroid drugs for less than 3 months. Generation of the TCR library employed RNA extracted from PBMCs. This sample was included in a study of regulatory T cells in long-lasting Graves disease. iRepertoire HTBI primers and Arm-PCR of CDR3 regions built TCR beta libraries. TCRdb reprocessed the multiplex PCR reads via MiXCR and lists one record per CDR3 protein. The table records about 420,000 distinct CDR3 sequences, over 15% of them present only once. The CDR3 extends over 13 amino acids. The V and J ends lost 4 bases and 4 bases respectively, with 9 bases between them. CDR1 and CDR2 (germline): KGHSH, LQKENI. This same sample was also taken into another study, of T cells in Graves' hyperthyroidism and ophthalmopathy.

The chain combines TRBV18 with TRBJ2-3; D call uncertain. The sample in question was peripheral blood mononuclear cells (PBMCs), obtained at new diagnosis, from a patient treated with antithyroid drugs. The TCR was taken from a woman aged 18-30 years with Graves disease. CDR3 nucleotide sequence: TGTGCCAGCTCACAGATGGTCGCAGATACGCAGTATTTT. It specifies CASSQMVADTQYF.